What follows is one T cell receptor beta chain and its context. This specimen belongs to a study of HIV-infected patients and healthy controls. TCRdb called the 5' RACE reads again in MiXCR, with one record for every CDR3 protein. This sample has about 70,000 distinct CDR3 sequences, with about a sixth found just once. Germline V lookup: CDR1 ENHRY, CDR2 SYGVKD. Trimming took off 2 bases at V and 1 base at J, with 13 bases between the two ends. The length of the CDR3 is 16 residues. The sample comprised CD4+ T cells from blood. The source of this sequence is a human donor in good health. This chain connects TRBV10-3 to TRBJ2-3, with D tentatively TRBD1 or TRBD2 (5 bases each). The CDR3 DNA reads TGTGCCATCAGTGAGACCCCCACGGGACGCACAGATACGCAGTATTTT. This translates into CAISETPTGRTDTQYF.